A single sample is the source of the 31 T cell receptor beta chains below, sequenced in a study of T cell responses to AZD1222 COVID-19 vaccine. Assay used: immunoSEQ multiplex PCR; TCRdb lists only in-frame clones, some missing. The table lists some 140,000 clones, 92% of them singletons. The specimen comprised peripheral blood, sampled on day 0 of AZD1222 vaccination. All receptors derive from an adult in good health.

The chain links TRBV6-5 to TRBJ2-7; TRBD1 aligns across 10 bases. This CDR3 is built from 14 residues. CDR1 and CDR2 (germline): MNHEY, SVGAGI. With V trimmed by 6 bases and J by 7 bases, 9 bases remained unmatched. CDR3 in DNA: TGTGCCAGCAGCACCCGACAGGGGGCAAGGGAGCAGTACTTC. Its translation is CASSTRQGAREQYF.

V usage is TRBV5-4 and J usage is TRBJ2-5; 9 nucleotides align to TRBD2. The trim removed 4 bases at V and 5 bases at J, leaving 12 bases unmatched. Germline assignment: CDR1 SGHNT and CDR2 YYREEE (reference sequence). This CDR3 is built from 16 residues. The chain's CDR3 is CASSPRRGGERETQYF. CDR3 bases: TGTGCCAGCAGCCCGAGGCGGGGGGGAGAGAGGGAGACCCAGTACTTC.

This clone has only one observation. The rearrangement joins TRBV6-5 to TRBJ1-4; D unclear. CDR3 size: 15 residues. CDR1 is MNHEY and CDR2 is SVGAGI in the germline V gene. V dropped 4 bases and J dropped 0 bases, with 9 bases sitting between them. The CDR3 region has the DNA TGTGCCAGCAGTTGGAGTTTTGCAACTAATGAAAAACTGTTTTTT. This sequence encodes CASSWSFATNEKLFF.

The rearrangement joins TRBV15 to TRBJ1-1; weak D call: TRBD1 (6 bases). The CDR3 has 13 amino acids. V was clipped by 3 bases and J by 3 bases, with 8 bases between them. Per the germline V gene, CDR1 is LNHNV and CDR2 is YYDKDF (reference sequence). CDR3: CATSSYRDTEAFF. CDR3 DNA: TGTGCCACCAGCAGTTACAGGGACACTGAAGCTTTCTTT.

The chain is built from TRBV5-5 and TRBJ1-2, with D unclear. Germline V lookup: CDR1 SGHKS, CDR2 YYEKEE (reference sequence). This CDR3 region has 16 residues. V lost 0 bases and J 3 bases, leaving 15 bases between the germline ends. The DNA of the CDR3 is TGTGCCAGCAGCTTGGAAGGGTTAGGATACCACTATGGCTACACCTTC. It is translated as CASSLEGLGYHYGYTF.

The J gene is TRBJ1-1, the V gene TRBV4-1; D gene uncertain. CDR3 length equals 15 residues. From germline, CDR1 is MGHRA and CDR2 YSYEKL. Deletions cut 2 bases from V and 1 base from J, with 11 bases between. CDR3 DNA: TGCGCCAGCAGCCAATACCGTGCGGCGAACACTGAAGCTTTCTTT. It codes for CASSQYRAANTEAFF.

This CDR3 reads CASSPLPGGLGLGWFF. In nucleotides, the CDR3 is TGTGCCAGCAGCCCCCTCCCAGGGGGTCTAGGCCTGGGTTGGTTCTTC. The chain recombines TRBV7-9 with TRBJ2-1; TRBD1 matches 7 bases. This CDR3 has 16 residues. Germline V gene sequence: CDR1 SEHNR, CDR2 FQNEAQ (reference sequence). With V trimmed by 5 bases and J by 15 bases, 22 bases remained unmatched.

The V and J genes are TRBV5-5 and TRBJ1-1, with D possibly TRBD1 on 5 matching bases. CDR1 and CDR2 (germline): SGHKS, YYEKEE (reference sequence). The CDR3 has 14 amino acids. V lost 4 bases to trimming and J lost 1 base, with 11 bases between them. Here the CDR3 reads CASSRGLQNTEAFF. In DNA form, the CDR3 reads TGTGCCAGCAGCCGGGGACTACAGAACACTGAAGCTTTCTTT.

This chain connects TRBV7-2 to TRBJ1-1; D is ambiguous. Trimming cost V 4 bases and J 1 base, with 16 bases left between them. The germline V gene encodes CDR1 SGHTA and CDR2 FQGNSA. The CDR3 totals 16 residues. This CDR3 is CASSSLVGRQNTEAFF. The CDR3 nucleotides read TGTGCCAGCAGCTCCCTCGTTGGACGGCAGAACACTGAAGCTTTCTTT.

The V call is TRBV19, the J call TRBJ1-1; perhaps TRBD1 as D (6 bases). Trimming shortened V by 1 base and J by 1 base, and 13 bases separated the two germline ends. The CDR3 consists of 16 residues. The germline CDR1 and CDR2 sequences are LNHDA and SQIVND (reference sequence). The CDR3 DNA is TGTGCCAGTAGTATAGGAGAAGGGGGAGCGAACACTGAAGCTTTCTTT. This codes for CASSIGEGGANTEAFF.

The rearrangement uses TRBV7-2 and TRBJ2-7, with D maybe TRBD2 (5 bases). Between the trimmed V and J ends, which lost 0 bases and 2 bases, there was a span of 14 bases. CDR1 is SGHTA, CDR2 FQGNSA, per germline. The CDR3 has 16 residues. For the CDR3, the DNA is TGTGCCAGCAGCTTAGCGGGTGGGAGTAGCGCCTACGAGCAGTACTTC. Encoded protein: CASSLAGGSSAYEQYF.

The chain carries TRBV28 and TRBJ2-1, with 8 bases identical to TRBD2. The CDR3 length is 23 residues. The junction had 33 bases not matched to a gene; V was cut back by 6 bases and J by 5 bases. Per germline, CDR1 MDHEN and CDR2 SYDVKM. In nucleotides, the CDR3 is TGTGCCAGCAGCTTCCCCCTATTCACGTTCTCGAGCGGGGGCCGAAGGAGCCACAATGAGCAGTTCTTC. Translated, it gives CASSFPLFTFSSGGRRSHNEQFF.

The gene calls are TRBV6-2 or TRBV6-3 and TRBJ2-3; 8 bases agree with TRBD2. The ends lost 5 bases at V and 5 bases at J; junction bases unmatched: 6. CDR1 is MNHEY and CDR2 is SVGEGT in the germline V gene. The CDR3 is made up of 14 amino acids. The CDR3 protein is CASSPAGVVDTQYF. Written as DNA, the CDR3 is TGTGCCAGCAGTCCAGCGGGAGTTGTAGATACGCAGTATTTT.

CDR3 coding DNA: TGTGCCAGTACCCTACAGGGCGACCCAAAAGAGACCCAGTACTTC. Residues: CASTLQGDPKETQYF. The chain uses TRBV19 and TRBJ2-5, with D tentatively TRBD1 (6 bases). This CDR3 is built from 15 residues. The germline V gene encodes CDR1 LNHDA and CDR2 SQIVND (reference sequence). V was pared by 7 bases and J by 3 bases, with 18 bases between.

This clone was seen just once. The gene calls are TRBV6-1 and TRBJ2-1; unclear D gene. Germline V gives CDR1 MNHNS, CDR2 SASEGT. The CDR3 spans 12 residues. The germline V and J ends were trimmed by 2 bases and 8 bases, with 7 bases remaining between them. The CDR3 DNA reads TGTGCCAGCAGTGAAATTACCCATGAGCAGTTCTTC. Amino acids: CASSEITHEQFF.

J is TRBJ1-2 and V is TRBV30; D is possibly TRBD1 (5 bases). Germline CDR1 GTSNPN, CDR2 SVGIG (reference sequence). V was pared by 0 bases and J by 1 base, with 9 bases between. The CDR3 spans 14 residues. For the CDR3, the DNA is TGTGCCTGGAGTGTAGGCGGACATAACTATGGCTACACCTTC. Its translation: CAWSVGGHNYGYTF.

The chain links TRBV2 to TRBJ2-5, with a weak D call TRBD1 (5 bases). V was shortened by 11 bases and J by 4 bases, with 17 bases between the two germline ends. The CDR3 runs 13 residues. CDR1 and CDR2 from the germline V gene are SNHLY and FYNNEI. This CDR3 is CAGAGQGGETQYF. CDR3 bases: TGTGCCGGTGCAGGGCAGGGCGGAGAGACCCAGTACTTC.

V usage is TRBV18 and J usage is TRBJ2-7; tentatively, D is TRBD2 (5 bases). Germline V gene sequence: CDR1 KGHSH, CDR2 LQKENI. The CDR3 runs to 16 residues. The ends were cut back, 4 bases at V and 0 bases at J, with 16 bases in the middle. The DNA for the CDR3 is TGTGCCAGCTCACGTTCCCCCGGCGGAGGCTCCTACGAGCAGTACTTC. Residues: CASSRSPGGGSYEQYF.

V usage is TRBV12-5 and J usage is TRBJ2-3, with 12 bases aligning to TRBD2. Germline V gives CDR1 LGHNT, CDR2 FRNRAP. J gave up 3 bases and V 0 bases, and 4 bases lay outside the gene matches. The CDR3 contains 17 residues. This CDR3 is CASGLVGLAGGTDTQYF. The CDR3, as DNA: TGTGCTAGTGGTTTGGTGGGTCTAGCGGGAGGGACAGATACGCAGTATTTT.

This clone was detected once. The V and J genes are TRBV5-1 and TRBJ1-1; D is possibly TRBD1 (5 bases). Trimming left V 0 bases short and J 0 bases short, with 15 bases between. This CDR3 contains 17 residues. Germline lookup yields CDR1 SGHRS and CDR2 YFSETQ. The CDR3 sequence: CASSLAEGTDLNTEAFF. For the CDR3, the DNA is TGCGCCAGCAGCTTGGCCGAAGGGACCGACTTGAACACTGAAGCTTTCTTT.

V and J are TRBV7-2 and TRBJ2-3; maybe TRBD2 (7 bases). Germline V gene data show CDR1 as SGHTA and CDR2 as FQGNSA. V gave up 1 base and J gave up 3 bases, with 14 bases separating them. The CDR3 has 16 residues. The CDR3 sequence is CASSLVLRGATDTQYF. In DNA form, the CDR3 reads TGTGCCAGCAGCTTAGTTCTACGGGGGGCAACAGATACGCAGTATTTT. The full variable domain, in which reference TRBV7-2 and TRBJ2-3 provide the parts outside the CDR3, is GAGVSQSPSNKVTEKGKDVELRCDPISGHTALYWYRQSLGQGLEFLIYFQGNSAPDKSGLPSDRFSAERTGGSVSTLTIQRTQQEDSAVYLCASSLVLRGATDTQYFGPGTRLTVL.

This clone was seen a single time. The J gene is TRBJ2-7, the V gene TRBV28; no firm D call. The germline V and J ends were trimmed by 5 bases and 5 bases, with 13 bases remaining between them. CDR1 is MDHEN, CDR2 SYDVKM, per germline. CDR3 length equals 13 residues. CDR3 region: CASSPRRPHEQYF. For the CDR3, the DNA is TGTGCCAGCAGTCCCCGGAGACCTCACGAGCAGTACTTC.

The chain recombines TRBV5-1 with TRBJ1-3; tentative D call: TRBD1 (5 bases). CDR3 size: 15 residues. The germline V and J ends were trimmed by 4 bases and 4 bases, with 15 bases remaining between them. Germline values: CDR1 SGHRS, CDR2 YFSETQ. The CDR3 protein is CASSPEGTLGNTIYF. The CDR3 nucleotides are TGCGCCAGCAGCCCAGAAGGGACGCTCGGAAACACCATATATTTT.

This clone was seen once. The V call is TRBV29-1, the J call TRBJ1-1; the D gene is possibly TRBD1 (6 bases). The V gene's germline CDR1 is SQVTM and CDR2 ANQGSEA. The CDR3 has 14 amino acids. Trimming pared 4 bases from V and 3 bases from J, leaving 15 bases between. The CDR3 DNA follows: TGCAGCGTTGGAGCCTTACAGGGATACACTGAAGCTTTCTTT. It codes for CSVGALQGYTEAFF.

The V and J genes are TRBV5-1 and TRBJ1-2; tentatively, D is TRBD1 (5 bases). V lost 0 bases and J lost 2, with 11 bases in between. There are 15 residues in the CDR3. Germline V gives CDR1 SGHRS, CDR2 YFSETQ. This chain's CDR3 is CASSLAGVANYGYTF. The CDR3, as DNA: TGCGCCAGCAGCTTGGCGGGGGTGGCAAACTATGGCTACACCTTC.

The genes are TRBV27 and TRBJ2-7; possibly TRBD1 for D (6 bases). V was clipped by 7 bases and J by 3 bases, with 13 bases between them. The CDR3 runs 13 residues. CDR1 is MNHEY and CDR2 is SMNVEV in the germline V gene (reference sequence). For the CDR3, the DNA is TGTGCCAGCAACCCTCAGGGGAGCTACGAGCAGTACTTC. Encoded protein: CASNPQGSYEQYF.

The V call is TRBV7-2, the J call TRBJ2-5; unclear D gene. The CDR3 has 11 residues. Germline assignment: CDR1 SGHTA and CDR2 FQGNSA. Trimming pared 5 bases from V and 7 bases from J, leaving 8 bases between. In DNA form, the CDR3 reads TGTGCCAGCAGCCTAAGCTGGACCCAGTACTTC. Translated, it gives CASSLSWTQYF.

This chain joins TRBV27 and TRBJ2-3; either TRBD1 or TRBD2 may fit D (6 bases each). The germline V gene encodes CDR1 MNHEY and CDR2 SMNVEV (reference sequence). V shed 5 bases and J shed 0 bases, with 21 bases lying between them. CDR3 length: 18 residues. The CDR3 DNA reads TGTGCCAGCAGTCCCCGAGGGGGGCTAGCTGACAGCACAGATACGCAGTATTTT. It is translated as CASSPRGGLADSTDTQYF.

The CDR3 here is CAILSTGERYNEQFF. The CDR3 DNA reads as TGTGCCATCCTTTCAACGGGAGAGCGGTACAATGAGCAGTTCTTC. V usage is TRBV10-3 and J usage is TRBJ2-1, with a possible D match to TRBD2 (6 bases). CDR1 and CDR2 from the germline V gene are ENHRY and SYGVKD. The V and J ends lost 8 bases and 4 bases respectively, with 18 bases between them. This CDR3 is 15 amino acids long.

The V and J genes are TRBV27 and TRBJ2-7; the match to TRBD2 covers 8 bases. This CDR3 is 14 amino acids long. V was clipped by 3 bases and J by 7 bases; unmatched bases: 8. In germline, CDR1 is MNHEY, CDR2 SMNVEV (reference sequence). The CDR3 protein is CASSLTLAAGEQYF. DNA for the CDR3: TGTGCCAGCAGTTTGACACTAGCGGCTGGGGAGCAGTACTTC.

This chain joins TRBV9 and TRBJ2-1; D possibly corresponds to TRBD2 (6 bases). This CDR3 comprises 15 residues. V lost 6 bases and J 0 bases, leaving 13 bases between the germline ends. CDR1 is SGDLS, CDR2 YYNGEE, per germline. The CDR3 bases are TGTGCCAGCAAGTCTGGGGGGAGCTCCTACAATGAGCAGTTCTTC. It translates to CASKSGGSSYNEQFF. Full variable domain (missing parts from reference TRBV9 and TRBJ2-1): DSGVTQTPKHLITATGQRVTLRCSPRSGDLSVYWYQQSLDQGLQFLIQYYNGEERAKGNILERFSAQQFPDLHSELNLSSLELGDSALYFCASKSGGSSYNEQFFGPGTRLTVL.